Sequencing of this T cell receptor (beta chain) was carried out in a study of T cells in Graves' hyperthyroidism and ophthalmopathy. General study findings and limits: Peripheral blood also featured most of the thyroid clonotypes expanded above 0.001.

The CDR3 totals 13 residues. Germline CDR1 reads MNHEY; CDR2 reads SMNVEV (reference sequence). V lost 6 bases to trimming and J lost 2 bases; unmatched junction nucleotides: 3. Researchers took RNA transcripts and amplified the TCR beta CDR3 regions from them. HTBI primers were the set used in a first-round RT-PCR of the TCR CDR3. TCRdb redid the calling of the multiplex PCR reads with MiXCR, one entry per CDR3 protein. The data show hundreds of thousands of distinct CDR3 sequences, with about 15% seen just once and approximately 12% held by the top ten. At least ten counts were recorded for this clonotype. Its antigen remains unidentified.

The J gene is TRBJ1-1, the V gene TRBV27, with 7 bases lining up with TRBD1. The sample consisted of blood. This sequence was found in a woman aged 45 to 65 with Graves' ophthalmopathy. The CDR3, as DNA: TGTGCCAGCAGGGGACAGTTAAACACTGAAGCTTTCTTT. Protein: CASRGQLNTEAFF.